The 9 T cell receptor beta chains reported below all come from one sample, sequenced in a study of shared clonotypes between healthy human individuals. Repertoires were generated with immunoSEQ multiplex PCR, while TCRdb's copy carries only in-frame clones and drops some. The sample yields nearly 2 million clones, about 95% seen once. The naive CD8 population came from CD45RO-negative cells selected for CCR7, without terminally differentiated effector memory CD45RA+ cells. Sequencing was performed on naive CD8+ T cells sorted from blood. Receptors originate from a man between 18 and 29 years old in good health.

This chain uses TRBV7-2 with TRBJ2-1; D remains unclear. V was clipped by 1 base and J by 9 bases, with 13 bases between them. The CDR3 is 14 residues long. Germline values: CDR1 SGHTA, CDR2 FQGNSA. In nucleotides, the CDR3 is TGTGCCAGCAGCTTAGTAGTGGCGGATCGTGAGCAGTTCTTC. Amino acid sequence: CASSLVVADREQFF.

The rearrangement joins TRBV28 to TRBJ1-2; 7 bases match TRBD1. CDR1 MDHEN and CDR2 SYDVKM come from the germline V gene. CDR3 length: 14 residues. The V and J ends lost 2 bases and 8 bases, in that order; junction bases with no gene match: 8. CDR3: CASSLRGGHSGYTF. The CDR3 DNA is TGTGCCAGCAGTTTAAGAGGGGGCCACTCAGGCTACACCTTC.

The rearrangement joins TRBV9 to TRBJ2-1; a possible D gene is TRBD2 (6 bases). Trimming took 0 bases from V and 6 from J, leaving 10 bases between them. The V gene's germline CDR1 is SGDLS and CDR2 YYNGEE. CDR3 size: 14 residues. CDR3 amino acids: CASSVAGVVNEQFF. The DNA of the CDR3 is TGTGCCAGCAGCGTAGCGGGAGTTGTCAATGAGCAGTTCTTC.

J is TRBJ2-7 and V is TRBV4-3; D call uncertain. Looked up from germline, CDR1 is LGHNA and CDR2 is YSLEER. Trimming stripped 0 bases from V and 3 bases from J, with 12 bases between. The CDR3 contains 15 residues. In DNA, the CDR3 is TGCGCCAGCAGCCAAGAATCCCAGGCAGTCTACGAGCAGTACTTC. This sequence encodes CASSQESQAVYEQYF.

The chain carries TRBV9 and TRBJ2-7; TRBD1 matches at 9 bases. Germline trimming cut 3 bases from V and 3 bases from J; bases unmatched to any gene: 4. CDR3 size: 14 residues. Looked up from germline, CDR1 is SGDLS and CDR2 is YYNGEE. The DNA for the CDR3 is TGTGCCAGCAGCGGCGGACAGGGGCTCTACGAGCAGTACTTC. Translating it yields CASSGGQGLYEQYF.

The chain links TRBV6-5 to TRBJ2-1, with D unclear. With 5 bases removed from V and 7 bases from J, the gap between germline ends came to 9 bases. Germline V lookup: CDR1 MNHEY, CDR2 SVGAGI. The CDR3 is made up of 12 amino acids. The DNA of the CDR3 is TGTGCCAGCAGTGCGACCCCAAATGAGCAGTTCTTC. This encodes CASSATPNEQFF.

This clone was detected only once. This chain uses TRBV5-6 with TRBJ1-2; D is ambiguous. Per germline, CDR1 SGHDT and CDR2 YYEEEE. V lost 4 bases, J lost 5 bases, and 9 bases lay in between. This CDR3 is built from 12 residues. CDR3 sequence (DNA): TGTGCCAGCAGCCCCGAAGGGTATGGCTACACCTTC. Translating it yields CASSPEGYGYTF. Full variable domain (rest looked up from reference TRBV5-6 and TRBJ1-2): DAGVTQSPTHLIKTRGQQVTLRCSPKSGHDTVSWYQQALGQGPQFIFQYYEEEERQRGNFPDRFSGHQFPNYSSELNVNALLLGDSALYLCASSPEGYGYTFGSGTRLTVV.

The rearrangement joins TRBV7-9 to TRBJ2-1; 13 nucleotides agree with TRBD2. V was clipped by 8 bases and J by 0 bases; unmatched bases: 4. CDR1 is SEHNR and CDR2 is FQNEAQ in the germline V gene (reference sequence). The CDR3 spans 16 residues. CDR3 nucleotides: TGTGCCAGCCGACTAGCGGGAGGCTCCTCCTACAATGAGCAGTTCTTC. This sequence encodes CASRLAGGSSYNEQFF.

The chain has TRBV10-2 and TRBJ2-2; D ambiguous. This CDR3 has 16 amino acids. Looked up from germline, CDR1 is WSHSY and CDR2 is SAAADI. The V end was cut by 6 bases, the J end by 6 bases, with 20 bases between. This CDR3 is CASRPSPFGSPGELFF. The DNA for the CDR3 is TGCGCCAGCAGACCGAGCCCCTTCGGGTCCCCCGGGGAGCTGTTTTTT.